A single T cell receptor (beta chain) is shown here with its context. This entry is derived from a study of blood T cell repertoires in COVID-19. Looking at the study overall: COVID-19 samples from acute and convalescent phases originated in the United States, Italy and Spain.

Per the original data handling: Estimated nucleated cell counts came from reference gene primer amplification. Method: immunoSEQ multiplex PCR; TCRdb's copy keeps in-frame clones and lacks some. V, J and clone size are those of that table, while D and trimming were read from the DNA. The table has about 74,000 clones, under 85% seen once. CDR3 size: 16 residues. V lost 0 bases to trimming and J lost 0 bases, with 9 bases between them. The germline V gene has CDR1 KGHDR and CDR2 SFDVKD. The sequencing input was peripheral blood. This clonotype was obtained from a man aged 70 or older with acute or convalescent COVID-19. The rearrangement links TRBV24-1 to TRBJ2-3; weak D call: TRBD2 (6 bases). DNA of the CDR3: TGTGCCACCAGTGATTTGCACAGCGGGAGCACAGATACGCAGTATTTT. It codes for CATSDLHSGSTDTQYF.